Listed here are 19 T cell receptor beta chains from one sample, sequenced in a study of shared clonotypes between healthy human individuals. Produced via immunoSEQ multiplex PCR; TCRdb's table is partial and in-frame only. Found here are 2 million to 3 million clones, 85% to 95% of them singletons; the top ten hold about 0.13%. Material for sequencing was naive CD4+ T cells sorted from blood. Sample subset: CD45RA+ positively selected. The receptors originated from a man aged 18 to 30 in good health.

The chain uses TRBV11-3 and TRBJ2-1; no definite D call. Trimming pared 0 bases from V and 10 bases from J, leaving 4 bases between. Germline-derived CDR1 and CDR2 are SGHNT and YENEEA. The CDR3 has 11 residues. CDR3 region: CASSLDTEQFF. CDR3 in DNA: TGTGCCAGCAGCTTAGATACCGAGCAGTTCTTC.

V gene TRBV30 combines with J gene TRBJ2-5; D not resolved. The V gene's germline CDR1 is GTSNPN and CDR2 SVGIG (reference sequence). V lost 1 base and J 4 bases, leaving 7 bases between the germline ends. The CDR3 length is 12 residues. This chain's CDR3 is CAWSGQVETQYF. In DNA form, the CDR3 reads TGTGCCTGGAGTGGCCAGGTAGAGACCCAGTACTTC.

This chain connects TRBV19 to TRBJ2-2; TRBD1 aligns across 7 bases. Germline V lookup: CDR1 LNHDA, CDR2 SQIVND (reference sequence). V was pared by 5 bases and J by 7 bases, with 7 bases of the junction left unmatched. The CDR3 is made up of 14 amino acids. The CDR3 sequence: CASSPDRAVGELFF. In nucleotides, the CDR3 is TGTGCCAGTAGTCCAGACAGGGCGGTCGGGGAGCTGTTTTTT.

The chain joins TRBV10-3 to TRBJ2-3; D uncertain. Trimming removed 6 bases from V and 5 bases from J, with 15 bases in between. This CDR3 has 14 amino acids. The germline CDR1 and CDR2 sequences are ENHRY and SYGVKD. CDR3 region: CAISPEPAGDTQYF. In nucleotides, the CDR3 is TGTGCCATCAGCCCCGAGCCGGCCGGAGATACGCAGTATTTT.

This clone appeared a single time. J is TRBJ2-7 and V is TRBV11-2; unclear D gene. CDR1 is SGHAT, CDR2 FQNNGV, per germline. Deletions cut 5 bases from V and 3 bases from J, with 8 bases between. The CDR3 is 12 amino acids. CDR3 loop: CASSRSGYEQYF. CDR3 in DNA: TGTGCCAGCAGCCGATCTGGCTACGAGCAGTACTTC. Supplemented by reference TRBV11-2 and TRBJ2-7, the full variable domain reads EAGVAQSPRYKIIEKRQSVAFWCNPISGHATLYWYQQILGQGPKLLIQFQNNGVVDDSQLPKDRFSAERLKGVDSTLKIQPAKLEDSAVYLCASSRSGYEQYFGPGTRLTVT.

The V and J genes are TRBV6-1 and TRBJ2-7; D gene uncertain. The CDR3 extends over 14 amino acids. Per germline, CDR1 MNHNS and CDR2 SASEGT. V lost 3 bases and J 6 bases, leaving 15 bases between the germline ends. The CDR3: CASSDQVSLPEQYF. CDR3 in DNA: TGTGCCAGCAGTGACCAGGTATCCCTACCCGAGCAGTACTTC.

Points on this clone: Other nucleotide sequences in the sample specify the same CDR3. The genes are TRBV14 and TRBJ1-3; no firm D call. Germline CDR1 is SGHDN and CDR2 is FVKESK. V was shortened by 1 base and J by 4 bases, with 8 bases between the two germline ends. This CDR3 is 14 amino acids long. CDR3 DNA: TGTGCCAGCAGCCAAGTCGGTACAGGAAACACCATATATTTT. It is translated as CASSQVGTGNTIYF.

The chain combines TRBV27 with TRBJ1-1; weak D call: TRBD1 (5 bases). V was clipped by 5 bases and J by 1 base, with 14 bases between them. This CDR3 spans 15 amino acids. In germline, CDR1 is MNHEY, CDR2 SMNVEV (reference sequence). The CDR3 sequence is CASSPGLLRNTEAFF. The CDR3, as DNA: TGTGCCAGCAGTCCGGGACTCCTACGGAACACTGAAGCTTTCTTT.

This clone was counted once. This rearrangement joins TRBV30 to TRBJ2-1, with 8 bases that match TRBD2. The length of the CDR3 is 18 residues. After removal of 4 bases from V and 8 bases from J, the junction contained 22 bases not matched to a gene. The germline V gene encodes CDR1 GTSNPN and CDR2 SVGIG (reference sequence). This chain's CDR3 is CAWTVRLSGTRKFDEQFF. For the CDR3, the DNA is TGTGCCTGGACCGTTAGGTTATCCGGGACTAGAAAATTTGATGAGCAGTTCTTC. The variable domain in full, with the rest retrieved from reference TRBV30 and TRBJ2-1, is SQTIHQWPATLVQPVGSPLSLECTVEGTSNPNLYWYRQAAGRGLQLLFYSVGIGQISSEVPQNLSASRPQDRQFILSSKKLLLSDSGFYLCAWTVRLSGTRKFDEQFFGPGTRLTVL.

To note about this clone: The same CDR3 arises from other DNA sequences in this sample as well. V and J are TRBV30 and TRBJ2-7; TRBD2 matches at 10 bases. V was pared by 0 bases and J by 2 bases, with 1 base of the junction left unmatched. CDR3 length: 14 amino acids. The germline CDR1 and CDR2 sequences are GTSNPN and SVGIG (reference sequence). The CDR3 is CAWSVSGGAYEQYF. The CDR3, as DNA: TGTGCCTGGAGTGTGAGCGGGGGGGCCTACGAGCAGTACTTC.

The rearrangement uses TRBV6-5 and TRBJ2-2, with 9 bases aligning to TRBD1. The CDR3 extends over 15 amino acids. Trimming at V came to 6 bases and at J to 4 bases, leaving 6 bases not matched to a gene. Germline CDR1 reads MNHEY; CDR2 reads SVGAGI. In DNA, the CDR3 is TGTGCCAGCAGAACAGGGGGCATTGGCACCGGGGAGCTGTTTTTT. This codes for CASRTGGIGTGELFF.

The V and J genes are TRBV1 and TRBJ2-2; the D segment call TRBD2 is taken from the table without a DNA check. TRBV1 is termed a pseudogene. There are 17 residues in the CDR3. DNA for the CDR3: TGCACCAGCAGCCAATGTATAGGGGGACTAGCGTCCGGGGAGCTGTTTTTT. Its protein product is CTSSQCIGGLASGELFF.

This chain uses TRBV4-1 with TRBJ1-5; possibly TRBD1 for D (5 bases). V lost 4 bases and J lost 3, with 13 bases in between. Germline CDR1 reads MGHRA; CDR2 reads YSYEKL. The CDR3 extends over 15 amino acids. In DNA form, the CDR3 reads TGCGCCAGCAGCCCTGCAGGGAGGACCAATCAGCCCCAGCATTTT. This sequence encodes CASSPAGRTNQPQHF.

V usage is TRBV11-3 and J usage is TRBJ2-7; D unclear. Germline V lookup: CDR1 SGHNT, CDR2 YENEEA. The CDR3 runs 13 residues. V lost 8 bases to trimming and J lost 7 bases, with 18 bases between them. Here the CDR3 reads CASGTGPAEEQYF. CDR3 nucleotides: TGTGCCAGCGGCACCGGGCCAGCAGAGGAGCAGTACTTC.

Note on this clone: This sample also contains other DNA sequences that code for the same CDR3. The rearrangement links TRBV18 to TRBJ2-2, with a weak D call TRBD1 (6 bases). Germline loops: CDR1 KGHSH, CDR2 LQKENI. With 6 bases removed from V and 3 bases from J, the gap between germline ends came to 11 bases. The CDR3 has 14 residues. The CDR3 DNA reads TGTGCCAGCTCCCCGTCAGGGGACACCGGGGAGCTGTTTTTT. It translates to CASSPSGDTGELFF.

The chain has TRBV2 and TRBJ1-3, with D uncertain. The germline V and J ends were trimmed by 2 bases and 0 bases, with 11 bases remaining between them. The germline gives CDR1 SNHLY, CDR2 FYNNEI. The CDR3 length is 16 residues. The CDR3 DNA reads as TGTGCCAGCAGTGAAATAATTGCGAGCTCTGGAAACACCATATATTTT. Its protein product is CASSEIIASSGNTIYF.

This chain joins TRBV28 and TRBJ1-1, with a tentative D call TRBD1 (6 bases). This CDR3 region has 14 residues. Germline loops: CDR1 MDHEN, CDR2 SYDVKM. Trimming took off 6 bases at V and 2 bases at J, with 13 bases between the two ends. The CDR3 DNA is TGTGCCAGCAGGTCAGGGGTTATAAACACTGAAGCTTTCTTT. It translates to CASRSGVINTEAFF.

The chain links TRBV19 to TRBJ2-6, with a tentative D call TRBD1 (6 bases). The CDR3 totals 19 residues. The V end lost 5 bases, the J end lost 0 bases, and 20 bases lay between the germline ends. CDR1 and CDR2 (germline): LNHDA, SQIVND (reference sequence). CDR3 in DNA: TGTGCCAGTAGTCAGGAAGGCAGGGGCCTTAGCTCTGGGGCCAACGTCCTGACTTTC. This gives the protein CASSQEGRGLSSGANVLTF.

This clone was seen just once. This chain links TRBV19 with TRBJ2-7; D possibly corresponds to TRBD1 (7 bases). The V end was cut by 6 bases, the J end by 0 bases, with 18 bases between. The CDR3 runs 16 residues. CDR1 and CDR2 from the germline V gene are LNHDA and SQIVND (reference sequence). In DNA, the CDR3 is TGTGCCAGTAGCCCGGAGGGGGCGGGCGTCTCCTACGAGCAGTACTTC. This gives the protein CASSPEGAGVSYEQYF. The whole variable domain, filled in from reference TRBV19 and TRBJ2-7, reads DGGITQSPKYLFRKEGQNVTLSCEQNLNHDAMYWYRQDPGQGLRLIYYSQIVNDFQKGDIAEGYSVSREKKESFPLTVTSAQKNPTAFYLCASSPEGAGVSYEQYFGPGTRLTVT.